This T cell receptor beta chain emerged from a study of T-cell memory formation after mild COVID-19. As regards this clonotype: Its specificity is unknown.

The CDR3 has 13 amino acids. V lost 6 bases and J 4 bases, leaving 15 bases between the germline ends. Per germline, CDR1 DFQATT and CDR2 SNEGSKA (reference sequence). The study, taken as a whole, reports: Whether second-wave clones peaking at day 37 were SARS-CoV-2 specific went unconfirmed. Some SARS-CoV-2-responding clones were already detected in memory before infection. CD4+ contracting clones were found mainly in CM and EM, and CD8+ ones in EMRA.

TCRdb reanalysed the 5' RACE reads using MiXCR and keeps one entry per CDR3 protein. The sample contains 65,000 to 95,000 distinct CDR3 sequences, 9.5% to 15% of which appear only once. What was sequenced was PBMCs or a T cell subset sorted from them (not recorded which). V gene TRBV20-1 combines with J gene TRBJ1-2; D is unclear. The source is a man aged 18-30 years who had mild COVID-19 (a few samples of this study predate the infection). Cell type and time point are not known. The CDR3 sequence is CSAHNRNLYGYTF. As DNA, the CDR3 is TGCAGTGCCCACAACCGGAACCTCTATGGCTACACCTTC.